This T cell receptor beta chain was recorded in a study of T-cell reconstitution after alpha-beta-depleted transplantation in children. This CDR3 region has 15 residues. Trimming took off 1 base at V and 2 bases at J, with 11 bases between the two ends. The germline V gene has CDR1 SEHNR and CDR2 FQNEAQ (reference sequence). Preparation of the TCRbeta library involved a method that used unique molecular identifiers. TCRdb reprocessed the PCR reads with MiXCR, giving one entry per CDR3 protein. Among roughly 500,000 distinct CDR3 sequences, approximately 13% were seen once, and the ten largest hold more than 5.5%.

The chain joins TRBV7-9 to TRBJ2-5; no firm D call. Sequencing was performed on PBMCs from the stem cell graft donor, taken from the stem cell graft. The clonotype originates from a human donor who donated a stem cell graft to a child with combined immunodeficiency. CDR3 bases: TGTGCCAGCAGCTTAGATTTGCTACAGCAAGAGACCCAGTACTTC. Its translation is CASSLDLLQQETQYF.